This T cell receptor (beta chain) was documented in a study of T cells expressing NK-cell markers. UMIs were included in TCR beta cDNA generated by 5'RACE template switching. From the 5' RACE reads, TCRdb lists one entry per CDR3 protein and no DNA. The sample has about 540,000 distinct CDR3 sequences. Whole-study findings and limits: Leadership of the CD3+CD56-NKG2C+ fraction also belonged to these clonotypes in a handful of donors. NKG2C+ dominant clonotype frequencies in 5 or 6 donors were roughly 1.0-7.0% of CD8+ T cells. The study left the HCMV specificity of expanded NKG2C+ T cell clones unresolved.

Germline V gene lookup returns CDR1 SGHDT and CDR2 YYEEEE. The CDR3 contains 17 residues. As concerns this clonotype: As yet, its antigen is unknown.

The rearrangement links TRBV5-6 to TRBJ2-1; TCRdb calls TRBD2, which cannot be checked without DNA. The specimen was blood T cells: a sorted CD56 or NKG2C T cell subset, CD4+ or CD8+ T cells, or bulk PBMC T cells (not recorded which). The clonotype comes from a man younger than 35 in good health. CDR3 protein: CASSLGLAGVGDNEQFF.